In this sample, the clone carrying this T cell receptor beta chain turned up many times. Its antigen is not known. The sample belongs to a study of metastatic and nonmetastatic thyroid tumors. Study at large: Peripheral blood and tumor or nodule samples from malignant and benign thyroid patients were compared.

The V gene's germline CDR1 is DFQATT and CDR2 SNEGSKA (reference sequence). The CDR3 runs 13 residues. With 4 bases clipped from V and 7 bases from J, the junction kept 9 bases outside the gene matches. The authors' processing: Clinicopathological groups supplied CDR3 differences that were used to build a distant-metastasis classifier for papillary thyroid cancer. TCRdb re-called the PCR reads through MiXCR. The V and J calls come from TCRdb's annotation, not from the publication. Of fewer than 20,000 clones in the sample, around 25% were seen once. Each patient went into thyroid surgery without having received any treatment. General study points: Reportedly, malignant thyroid tumors had significantly higher TCR beta diversity than benign nodules, in blood and tumor.

This receptor was taken from a female donor with papillary thyroid cancer or a benign thyroid nodule (not recorded which). Some clones in this sample may be carry-over from other donors' samples. The chain couples TRBV20-1 to TRBJ1-1, with 7 bases identical to TRBD1. The source material was tumor tissue. The CDR3 DNA follows: TGCAGTGCTATGGTAAGGGGGCAGTTTGAAGCTTTCTTT. It codes for CSAMVRGQFEAFF.